A single sample gave rise to the 5 T cell receptor beta chains below, sequenced in a study of Ad26.COV2.S vaccination and SARS-CoV-2 variants. Some clones are missing from TCRdb's copy, which holds only in-frame ones; the method was immunoSEQ multiplex PCR. The table shows hundreds of thousands of clones, with roughly 90% occurring only once. Treatment described: 15 to 20 received Ad26.COV2.S at low or high dose, single or two shots; a few received placebo; per-sample allocation not given. Repertoires come from day 63 after the first vaccine or placebo injection. The sequencing here drew on peripheral blood, taken in a trial of Ad26.COV2.S vaccine versus placebo. The receptors here all came from a person aged 18-60 years who received the Ad26.COV2.S COVID-19 vaccine or a placebo.

The chain is built from TRBV10-3 and TRBJ2-6, with 7 positions matching TRBD1. The V and J ends lost 11 bases and 2 bases, in that order; junction bases with no gene match: 12. The CDR3 covers 16 residues. Germline V gives CDR1 ENHRY, CDR2 SYGVKD. The CDR3 here is CASATTGSAGANVLTF. In nucleotides, the CDR3 is TGTGCCTCCGCGACGACAGGGAGTGCTGGGGCCAACGTCCTGACTTTC.

The chain carries TRBV4-1 and TRBJ1-1, with 9 bases lining up with TRBD1. Germline CDR1 and CDR2: MGHRA and YSYEKL. The CDR3 runs 13 residues. Trimming took 8 bases from V and 6 from J; bases not matched to a gene: 7. DNA for the CDR3: TGCGCCAGCTGGGACAGGGTCAGGGCTGAAGCTTTCTTT. Its protein is CASWDRVRAEAFF.

The chain uses TRBV28 and TRBJ1-6; D is possibly TRBD1 (6 bases). Per the germline V gene, CDR1 is MDHEN and CDR2 is SYDVKM. CDR3 size: 15 residues. V was shortened by 5 bases and J by 8 bases, with 16 bases between the two germline ends. The CDR3 protein is CASSPGEGDHSPLHF. CDR3 DNA sequence: TGTGCCAGCAGTCCGGGGGAGGGGGACCATTCACCCCTCCACTTT.

The CDR3 loop is CASTDREAGNTIYF. CDR3 DNA sequence: TGTGCCAGCACCGACAGGGAGGCTGGAAACACCATATATTTT. This chain joins TRBV5-6 and TRBJ1-3; TRBD1 matches at 7 bases. Losses at the gene ends were 6 bases for V and 2 bases for J; bases not matched to a gene: 5. CDR1 and CDR2 from the germline V gene are SGHDT and YYEEEE. This CDR3 has 14 residues. Together with reference TRBV5-6 and TRBJ1-3, the CDR3 gives the full variable domain: DAGVTQSPTHLIKTRGQQVTLRCSPKSGHDTVSWYQQALGQGPQFIFQYYEEEERQRGNFPDRFSGHQFPNYSSELNVNALLLGDSALYLCASTDREAGNTIYFGEGSWLTVV.

The chain couples TRBV15 to TRBJ2-3; 8 bases align to TRBD2. The CDR3 covers 17 residues. Losses at the gene ends were 0 bases for V and 9 bases for J; bases not matched to a gene: 14. From germline, CDR1 is LNHNV and CDR2 YYDKDF (reference sequence). CDR3 sequence reads: CATSRDLSGAPSGTQYF. Written as DNA, the CDR3 is TGTGCCACCAGCAGAGATCTTAGCGGGGCCCCCTCGGGAACGCAGTATTTT. The full variable domain, completed using reference TRBV15 and TRBJ2-3, is DAMVIQNPRYQVTQFGKPVTLSCSQTLNHNVMYWYQQKSSQAPKLLFHYYDKDFNNEADTPDNFQSRRPNTSFCFLDIRSPGLGDTAMYLCATSRDLSGAPSGTQYFGPGTRLTVL.